Here is one TCR beta chain with its context. These data belong to a study of blood T cell repertoires in COVID-19. The wider study: Samples of COVID-19 (acute and convalescent) were obtained from the United States, Italy and Spain.

Clones were read by immunoSEQ multiplex PCR, and TCRdb kept only the in-frame ones, dropping some. This table has 400,000 to 500,000 clones, roughly 90% appearing once. Germline trimming cut 7 bases from V and 4 bases from J; bases unmatched to any gene: 11. CDR3 size: 15 residues. The germline gives CDR1 MNHEY, CDR2 SVGEGT. Cohort placement rested on clinical history that participants reported themselves. V and J are TRBV6-2 or TRBV6-3 and TRBJ1-1; TRBD1 aligns across 8 bases. The clonotype was recovered from a woman in her 40s who had recovered from COVID-19. The sample was PBMCs or T cells enriched from blood (not recorded which). CDR3 DNA sequence: TGTGCCAGCACCCCGACCAGGGGGCGCATCACTGAAGCTTTCTTT. Residues: CASTPTRGRITEAFF.